This is a list of T cell receptor beta chains from one sample in a study of T cell responses to AZD1222 COVID-19 vaccine. Assay used: immunoSEQ multiplex PCR; TCRdb lists only in-frame clones, some missing. The data hold tens of thousands of clones, with around nine tenths observed a single time. The sequenced sample was peripheral blood, obtained on day 0 of AZD1222 vaccination. The receptor set was obtained from an adult in good health. CDR3s include the opening cysteine and the closing phenylalanine or tryptophan. Each record gives: D gene, J gene, V gene, clone size, CDR3 DNA, CDR3 protein. D genes are given only for firm matches. The size field is filled for only some rows; it gives once, few, many or a size class.

d_call: TRBD2; j_call: TRBJ2-1; v_call: TRBV19; clone_size: .; cdr3_nt: TGTGCCAGTAGTATCAGGACTAGCGGGAAGAGCTCCTACAATGAGCAGTTCTTC; cdr3_aa: CASSIRTSGKSSYNEQFF
d_call: TRBD2; j_call: TRBJ2-1; v_call: TRBV2; clone_size: .; cdr3_nt: TGTGCCAGCAGTGTCCTAGCGGTCTACAATGAGCAGTTCTTC; cdr3_aa: CASSVLAVYNEQFF
d_call: .; j_call: TRBJ1-4; v_call: TRBV14; clone_size: few; cdr3_nt: TGTGCCAGCAGCCAAGATCTAACAAGCGGTGAAAAACTGTTTTTT; cdr3_aa: CASSQDLTSGEKLFF
d_call: .; j_call: TRBJ1-5; v_call: TRBV27; clone_size: .; cdr3_nt: TGTGCCAGCAGTTCAGCGAACATGGGTCAGCCCCAGCATTTT; cdr3_aa: CASSSANMGQPQHF
d_call: TRBD1; j_call: TRBJ1-4; v_call: TRBV19; clone_size: .; cdr3_nt: TGTGCCAGTAGAGGGACAGCCCTGGGAGGTGAAAAACTGTTTTTT; cdr3_aa: CASRGTALGGEKLFF
d_call: .; j_call: TRBJ2-2; v_call: TRBV30; clone_size: .; cdr3_nt: TGTGCCTGGAGTGTAAGGGGACAGAACACCGGGGAGCTGTTTTTT; cdr3_aa: CAWSVRGQNTGELFF
d_call: TRBD2; j_call: TRBJ2-7; v_call: TRBV5-4; clone_size: .; cdr3_nt: TGTGCCAGCAGCTTCGCGGGCGGGAGCTACGAGCAGTACTTC; cdr3_aa: CASSFAGGSYEQYF
d_call: .; j_call: TRBJ1-2; v_call: TRBV3-1/TRBV3-2; clone_size: .; cdr3_nt: TGTGCCAGCAGCCGTCAGGGTAATAGCGGCTACACCTTC; cdr3_aa: CASSRQGNSGYTF
d_call: .; j_call: TRBJ1-3; v_call: TRBV30; clone_size: once; cdr3_nt: TGTGCCTCGGCTTTGGGGGGTCGAAACACCATATATTTT; cdr3_aa: CASALGGRNTIYF
d_call: .; j_call: TRBJ1-1; v_call: TRBV30; clone_size: .; cdr3_nt: TGTGCCTGGAGGGGGGGGCTGGCTGAAGCTTTCTTT; cdr3_aa: CAWRGGLAEAFF
d_call: .; j_call: TRBJ1-1; v_call: TRBV6-5; clone_size: .; cdr3_nt: TGTGCCAGCAAAGCACAGGGCATCGCTGAAGCTTTCTTT; cdr3_aa: CASKAQGIAEAFF
d_call: .; j_call: TRBJ1-1; v_call: TRBV3-1/TRBV3-2; clone_size: .; cdr3_nt: TGTGCCAGCAGCCCGGGTCCGAACACTGAAGCTTTCTTT; cdr3_aa: CASSPGPNTEAFF